Given below is one T cell receptor (beta chain) in context. This record belongs to a study of CD8+CD57+ T cells in acquired aplastic anemia. Study-wide context: Sorted CD4+ and CD8+ cells gave an average of approximately 3 ug of DNA. Healthy donors had, on average, roughly 9.9 million reads for their CD4+ cells.

Profiling that covered TCR beta VDJ and CDR3 relied on genomic DNA as its template. TCRdb re-analysed the reads in MiXCR, keeping a single row per CDR3 protein. Among some 120,000 distinct CDR3 sequences listed, around 50% were seen once. V was clipped by 9 bases and J by 0 bases, with 18 bases between them. The CDR3 is made up of 15 amino acids. From germline, CDR1 is LNHDA and CDR2 SQIVND (reference sequence). Sequencing was done on a sample of sorted CD4+, CD8+, or CD8+CD57+ T cells (not recorded which) from PBMCs. This receptor was obtained from a human donor in good health, serving as a control. The V gene is TRBV19, the J gene TRBJ2-7; D might be TRBD1 (6 bases). DNA of the CDR3: TGTGCCAGCGGCTTAGCCTGGGGGCACTCCTACGAGCAGTACTTC. Translated: CASGLAWGHSYEQYF.